The entry that follows covers one TCR beta chain sequence. No antigen is known for it. This sample was taken from a study of identical twins. Study results and caveats: While abundant cord blood beta clonotypes carried fewer insertions, memory repertoires showed no such pattern.

Each donor was a healthy Caucasian. Germline CDR1 and CDR2: DFQATT and SNEGSKA (reference sequence). The V end lost 2 bases, the J end lost 0 bases, and 10 bases lay between the germline ends. This CDR3 has 15 amino acids. TCRdb processed the 5' RACE reads anew with MiXCR; each CDR3 protein has one entry. The sample includes some 260,000 distinct CDR3 sequences, more than 13% of them seen just once. This receptor was taken from a woman between 18 and 30 years old in good health. J is TRBJ2-2 and V is TRBV20-1, with D possibly being TRBD1 (6 bases). Sequencing was done on a sample of memory (CD45RO+) T cells sorted from blood. The DNA for the CDR3 is TGCAGTGCTAGACCGGGACACTCGAACACCGGGGAGCTGTTTTTT. The encoded protein is CSARPGHSNTGELFF.